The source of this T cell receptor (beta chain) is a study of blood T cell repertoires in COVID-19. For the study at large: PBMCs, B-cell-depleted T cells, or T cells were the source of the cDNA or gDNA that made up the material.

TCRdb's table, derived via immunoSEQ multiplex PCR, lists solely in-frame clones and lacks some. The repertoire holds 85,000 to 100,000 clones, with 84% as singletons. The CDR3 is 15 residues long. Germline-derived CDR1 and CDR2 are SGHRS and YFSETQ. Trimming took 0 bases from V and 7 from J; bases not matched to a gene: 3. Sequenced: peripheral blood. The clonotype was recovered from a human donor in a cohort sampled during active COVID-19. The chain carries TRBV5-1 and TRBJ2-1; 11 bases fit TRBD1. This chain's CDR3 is CASSLAGQGVNEQFF. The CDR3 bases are TGCGCCAGCAGCTTGGCGGGACAGGGGGTGAATGAGCAGTTCTTC.